Each of the 9 T cell receptor beta chains below was sequenced from the same sample in a study of T cell repertoires in cytomegalovirus infection. No antigen has been assigned to these receptors. MiXCR was run by TCRdb on the reads, yielding one entry per CDR3 protein. The sample has about 130,000 distinct CDR3 sequences, more than 20% seen once. The material sequenced was PBMCs, sequenced either directly or after in vitro stimulation (not recorded which). The receptors were gathered from a human donor in good health (CMV status not recorded). Some clones in this sample may be carry-over from other donors' samples.

This clonotype came up many times. This chain links TRBV28 with TRBJ2-1; TRBD1 is a possible D gene (5 bases). V lost 6 bases and J 8 bases, leaving 26 bases between the germline ends. CDR1 is MDHEN, CDR2 SYDVKM, per germline. There are 17 residues in the CDR3. DNA for the CDR3: TGTGCCAGCAGCTTGGCGTTGGCGGCAGGGATTGGCTATGAGCAGTTCTTC. This sequence encodes CASSLALAAGIGYEQFF.

In its sample, this clonotype was seen many times. The J gene is TRBJ2-4, the V gene TRBV7-2, with 9 nucleotides matching TRBD2. CDR1 and CDR2 (germline): SGHTA, FQGNSA. After removal of 5 bases from V and 9 bases from J, the junction contained 8 bases not matched to a gene. There are 14 residues in the CDR3. CDR3 residues: CASSRSGSSGIQYF. As DNA, the CDR3 is TGTGCCAGCAGCCGTAGCGGGAGTAGCGGCATTCAGTACTTC.

This clonotype was picked up a small number of times. The chain employs TRBV6-1 and TRBJ1-6; tentative D call: TRBD1 (5 bases). The CDR3 consists of 15 residues. Germline V gene data show CDR1 as MNHNS and CDR2 as SASEGT. Deletions cut 5 bases from V and 13 bases from J, with 21 bases between. In DNA form, the CDR3 reads TGTGCCAGCAGTTCCATCGGCGCAGGGCCTATCCCCCTCCACTTT. Residues: CASSSIGAGPIPLHF.

This clonotype was counted many times. V is TRBV7-2 and J is TRBJ2-3; the D is unclear. The CDR3 covers 13 residues. The V end lost 6 bases, the J end lost 3 bases, and 10 bases lay between the germline ends. Looked up from germline, CDR1 is SGHTA and CDR2 is FQGNSA. CDR3 coding DNA: TGTGCCAGCAGATTTGGGGTGACAGATACGCAGTATTTT. Its translation is CASRFGVTDTQYF.

Ten or more counts support this clonotype. This chain joins TRBV5-6 and TRBJ1-2; D is unclear. Germline V gene data show CDR1 as SGHDT and CDR2 as YYEEEE. This CDR3 has 14 residues. Trimming left V 3 bases short and J 7 bases short, with 16 bases between. As DNA, the CDR3 is TGTGCCAGCAGCTCGGGCCCTGGCTACGGTGGCTACACCTTC. The encoded protein is CASSSGPGYGGYTF.

At least ten counts were recorded for this clonotype. This chain joins TRBV7-2 and TRBJ2-5, with D hard to call. Per the germline V gene, CDR1 is SGHTA and CDR2 is FQGNSA. The CDR3 runs 14 residues. V shed 1 base and J shed 4 bases, with 10 bases lying between them. CDR3 amino acids: CASSLESSGETQYF. CDR3 DNA: TGTGCCAGCAGCTTAGAGAGTTCCGGAGAGACCCAGTACTTC.

The CDR3: CASSSRVAKNIQYF. In DNA form, the CDR3 reads TGTGCCAGTTCATCCAGGGTAGCCAAAAACATTCAGTACTTC. This chain joins TRBV28 and TRBJ2-4, with D perhaps TRBD1 (5 bases). Germline V gene lookup returns CDR1 MDHEN and CDR2 SYDVKM. The V end lost 9 bases, the J end lost 0 bases, and 12 bases lay between the germline ends. The CDR3 contains 14 residues.

The CDR3 nucleotides are TGTGCCAGTAGTATTATAGGGCGGGGTAAGGGGACAGATACGCAGTATTTT. This encodes CASSIIGRGKGTDTQYF. This sequence joins TRBV19 and TRBJ2-3; TRBD2 is a possible D gene (6 bases). The V end lost 3 bases, the J end lost 3 bases, and 19 bases lay between the germline ends. Germline CDR1 reads LNHDA; CDR2 reads SQIVND (reference sequence). This CDR3 is built from 17 residues.

This clonotype was counted a few times. CDR3 loop: CSAYPGNRPDFFNYGYTF. CDR3 DNA sequence: TGCAGTGCCTACCCGGGAAACAGACCAGATTTTTTTAACTATGGCTACACCTTC. V usage is TRBV20-1 and J usage is TRBJ1-2; no clear D. V lost 6 bases and J 1 base, leaving 27 bases between the germline ends. Germline V gene sequence: CDR1 DFQATT, CDR2 SNEGSKA (reference sequence). The CDR3 runs to 18 residues.